This TCR beta chain was profiled in a study of T cell responses to AZD1222 COVID-19 vaccine. This CDR3 comprises 14 residues. The germline V gene has CDR1 SGHNT and CDR2 YYREEE (reference sequence). Trimming at V came to 4 bases and at J to 5 bases, leaving 4 bases not matched to a gene. Profiled with immunoSEQ multiplex PCR; TCRdb holds only in-frame clones, not every one. The sample holds about 84,000 clones, roughly 85% seen once. The J gene is TRBJ2-1, the V gene TRBV5-4; 9 bases match TRBD2. The sequences come from peripheral blood, collected on day 0 of AZD1222 vaccination. This TCR was sampled from an adult in good health. The CDR3 nucleotides are TGTGCCAGCAGCGCGGGACTAGCTGACAATGAGCAGTTCTTC. Residues: CASSAGLADNEQFF.